Described below is a single T cell receptor (beta chain) sequence and its context. Trimming removed 3 bases at V and 2 bases at J, with 11 bases between. CDR1 and CDR2 from the germline V gene are KGHDR and SFDVKD. This CDR3 is 15 amino acids long. The entry originates in a study of blood T cell repertoires in COVID-19. Only in-frame clones appear in the TCRdb table, and some are missing; sequencing was by immunoSEQ multiplex PCR. This sample yields more than 120,000 clones, of which about 92% are seen a single time; around 1.6% belongs to the top ten. The V gene is TRBV24-1, the J gene TRBJ2-3; D unresolved. This TCR came from a human donor in a cohort sampled during active COVID-19. The source material was peripheral blood. The CDR3 loop reads CATSDPKSFTDTQYF. CDR3 in DNA: TGTGCCACCAGTGATCCAAAATCATTCACAGATACGCAGTATTTT.